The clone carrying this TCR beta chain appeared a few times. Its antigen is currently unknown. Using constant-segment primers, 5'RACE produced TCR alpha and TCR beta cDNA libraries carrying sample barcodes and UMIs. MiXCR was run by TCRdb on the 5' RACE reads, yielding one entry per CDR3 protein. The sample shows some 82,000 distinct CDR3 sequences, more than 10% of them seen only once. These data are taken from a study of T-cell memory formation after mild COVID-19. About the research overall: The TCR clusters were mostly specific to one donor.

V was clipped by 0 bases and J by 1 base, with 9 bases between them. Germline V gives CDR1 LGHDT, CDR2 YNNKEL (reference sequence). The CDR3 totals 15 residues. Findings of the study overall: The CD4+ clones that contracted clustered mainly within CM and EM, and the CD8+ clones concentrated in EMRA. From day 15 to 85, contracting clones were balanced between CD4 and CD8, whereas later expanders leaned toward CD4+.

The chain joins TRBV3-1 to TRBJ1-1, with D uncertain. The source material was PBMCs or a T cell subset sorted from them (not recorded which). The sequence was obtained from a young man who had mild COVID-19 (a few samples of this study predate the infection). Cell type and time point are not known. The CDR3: CASSQDDFRNTEAFF. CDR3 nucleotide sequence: TGTGCCAGCAGCCAAGATGATTTTCGGAACACTGAAGCTTTCTTT.